This T cell receptor beta chain was identified in a study of shared clonotypes between healthy human individuals. This table comes from immunoSEQ multiplex PCR, and its TCRdb copy is limited to in-frame clones, with some not included. The data contain 190,000 or so clones, approximately 92% of them seen just once; the ten biggest clones take up about 0.067%. CDR1 and CDR2 (germline): MNHNS, SASEGT. V was trimmed by 2 bases and J by 3 bases, leaving 14 bases between them. CDR3 length equals 15 residues. This clone was seen once. The chain has TRBV6-1 and TRBJ2-7; D gene uncertain. The sample comprised naive CD4+ T cells sorted from blood. Subset specified: CD45RA+ positively selected. The sequence was obtained from a woman aged 25 to 39 in good health. CDR3 residues: CASSEIFYPIYEQYF. CDR3 in DNA: TGTGCCAGCAGTGAAATATTCTACCCAATCTACGAGCAGTACTTC.